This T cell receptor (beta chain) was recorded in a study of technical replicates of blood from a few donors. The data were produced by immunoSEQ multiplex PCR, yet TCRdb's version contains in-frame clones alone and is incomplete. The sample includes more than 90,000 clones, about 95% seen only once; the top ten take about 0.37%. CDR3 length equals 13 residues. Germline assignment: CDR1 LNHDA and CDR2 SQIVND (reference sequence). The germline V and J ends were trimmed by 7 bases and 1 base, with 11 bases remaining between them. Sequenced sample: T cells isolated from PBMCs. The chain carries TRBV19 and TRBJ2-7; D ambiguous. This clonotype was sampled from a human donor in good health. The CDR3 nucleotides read TGTGCCAGTACCCGAGGCGGATCCTACGAGCAGTACTTC. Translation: CASTRGGSYEQYF.